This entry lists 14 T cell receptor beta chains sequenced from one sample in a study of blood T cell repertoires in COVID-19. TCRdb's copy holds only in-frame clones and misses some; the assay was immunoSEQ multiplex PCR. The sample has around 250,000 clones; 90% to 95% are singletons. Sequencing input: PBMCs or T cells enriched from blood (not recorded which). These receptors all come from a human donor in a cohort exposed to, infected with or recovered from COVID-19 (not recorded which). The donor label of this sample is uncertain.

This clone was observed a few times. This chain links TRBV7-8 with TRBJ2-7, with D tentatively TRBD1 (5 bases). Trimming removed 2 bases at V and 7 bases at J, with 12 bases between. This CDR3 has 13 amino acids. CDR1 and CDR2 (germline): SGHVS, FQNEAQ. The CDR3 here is CASSLMGPWEQYF. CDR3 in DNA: TGTGCCAGCAGCTTAATGGGGCCCTGGGAGCAGTACTTC. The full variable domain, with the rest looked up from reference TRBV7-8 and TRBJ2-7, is GAGVSQSPRYKVAKRGQDVALRCDPISGHVSLFWYQQALGQGPEFLTYFQNEAQLDKSGLPSDRFFAERPEGSVSTLKIQRTQQEDSAVYLCASSLMGPWEQYFGPGTRLTVT.

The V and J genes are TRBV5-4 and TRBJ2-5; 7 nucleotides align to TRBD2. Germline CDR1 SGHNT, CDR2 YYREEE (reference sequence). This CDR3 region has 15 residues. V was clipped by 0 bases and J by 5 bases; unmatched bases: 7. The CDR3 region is CASSLVGGGRETQYF. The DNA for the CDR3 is TGTGCCAGCAGCTTGGTCGGCGGGGGTCGGGAGACCCAGTACTTC.

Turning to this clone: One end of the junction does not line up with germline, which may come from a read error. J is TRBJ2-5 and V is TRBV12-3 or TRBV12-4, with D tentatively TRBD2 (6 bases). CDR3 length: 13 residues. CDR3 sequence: CASSQWRGGTYNF. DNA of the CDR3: TGTGCCAGCAGTCAGTGGAGGGGCGGGACTTATAACTTC.

The CDR3 DNA sequence: TGTGCCAGCAGTGAGGTACCCGCGGGGTCACCCCTCCACTTT. Amino acid sequence: CASSEVPAGSPLHF. This chain links TRBV6-1 with TRBJ1-6, with D hard to call. This CDR3 spans 14 amino acids. V dropped 3 bases and J dropped 10 bases, with 13 bases sitting between them. Germline V CDR1 and CDR2: MNHNS, SASEGT.

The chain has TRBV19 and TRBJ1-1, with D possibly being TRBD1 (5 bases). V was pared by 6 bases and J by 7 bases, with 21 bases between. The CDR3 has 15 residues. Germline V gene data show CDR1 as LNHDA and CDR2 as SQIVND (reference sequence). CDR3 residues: CASSSPGGNGYEAFF. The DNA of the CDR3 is TGTGCCAGTAGCTCCCCCGGGGGGAACGGGTATGAAGCTTTCTTT. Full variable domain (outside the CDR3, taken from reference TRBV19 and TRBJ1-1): DGGITQSPKYLFRKEGQNVTLSCEQNLNHDAMYWYRQDPGQGLRLIYYSQIVNDFQKGDIAEGYSVSREKKESFPLTVTSAQKNPTAFYLCASSSPGGNGYEAFFGQGTRLTVV.

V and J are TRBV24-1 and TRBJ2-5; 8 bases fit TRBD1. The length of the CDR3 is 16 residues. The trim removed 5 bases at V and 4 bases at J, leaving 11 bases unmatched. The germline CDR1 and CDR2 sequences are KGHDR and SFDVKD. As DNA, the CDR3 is TGTGCCACCAGTGGGGCAGGACAGGGTGGGGGAGAGACCCAGTACTTC. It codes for CATSGAGQGGGETQYF.

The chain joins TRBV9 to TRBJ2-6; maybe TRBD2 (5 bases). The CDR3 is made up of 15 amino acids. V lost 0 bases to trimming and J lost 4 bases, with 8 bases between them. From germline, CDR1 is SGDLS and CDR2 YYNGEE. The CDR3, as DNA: TGTGCCAGCAGCGTAGGAGGGTCCGGGGCCAACGTCCTGACTTTC. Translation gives CASSVGGSGANVLTF.

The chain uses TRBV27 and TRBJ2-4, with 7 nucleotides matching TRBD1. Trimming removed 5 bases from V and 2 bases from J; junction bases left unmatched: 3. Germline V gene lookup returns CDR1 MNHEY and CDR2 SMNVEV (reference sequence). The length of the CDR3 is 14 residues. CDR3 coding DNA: TGTGCCAGCAGTGTCAGGGGGTCCAAAAACATTCAGTACTTC. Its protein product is CASSVRGSKNIQYF.

CDR3 DNA sequence: TGTGCCAGCAGCGTAGGGACAGGGGGCAATCAGCCCCAGCATTTT. Encoded protein: CASSVGTGGNQPQHF. V is TRBV9 and J is TRBJ1-5; 9 positions agree with TRBD1. The V segment lost 0 bases and the J segment 2 bases; nucleotides outside the gene matches: 0. This CDR3 contains 15 residues. Germline assignment: CDR1 SGDLS and CDR2 YYNGEE.

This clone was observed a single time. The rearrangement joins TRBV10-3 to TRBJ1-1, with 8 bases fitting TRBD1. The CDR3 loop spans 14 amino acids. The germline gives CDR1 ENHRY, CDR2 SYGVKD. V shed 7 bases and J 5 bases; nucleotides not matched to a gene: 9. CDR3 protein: CAIMQGASGTEAFF. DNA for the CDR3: TGTGCCATCATGCAGGGGGCATCGGGAACTGAAGCTTTCTTT.

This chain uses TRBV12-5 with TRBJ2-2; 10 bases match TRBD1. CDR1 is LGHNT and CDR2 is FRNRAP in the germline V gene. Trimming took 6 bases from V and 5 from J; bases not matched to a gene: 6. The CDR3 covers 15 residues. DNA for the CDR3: TGTGCTAGTGGCCGACAGGGGGCCGGTACCGGGGAGCTGTTTTTT. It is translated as CASGRQGAGTGELFF.

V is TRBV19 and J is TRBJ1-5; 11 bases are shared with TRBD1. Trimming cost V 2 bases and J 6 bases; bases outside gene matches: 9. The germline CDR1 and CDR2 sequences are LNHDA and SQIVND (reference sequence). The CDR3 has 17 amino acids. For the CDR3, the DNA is TGTGCCAGTAGTATATTGGCGGGACAGGGGGTACGTCAGCCCCAGCATTTT. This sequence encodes CASSILAGQGVRQPQHF.

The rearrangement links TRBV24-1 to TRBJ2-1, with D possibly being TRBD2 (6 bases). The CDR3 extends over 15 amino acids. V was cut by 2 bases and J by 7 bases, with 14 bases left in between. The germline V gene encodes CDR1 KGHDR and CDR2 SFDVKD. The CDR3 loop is CATSDSRGYSNEQFF. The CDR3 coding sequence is TGTGCCACCAGTGATTCCCGGGGGTATAGTAATGAGCAGTTCTTC.

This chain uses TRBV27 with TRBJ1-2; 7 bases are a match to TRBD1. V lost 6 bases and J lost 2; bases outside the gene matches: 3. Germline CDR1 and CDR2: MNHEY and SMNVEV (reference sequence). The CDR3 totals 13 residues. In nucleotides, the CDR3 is TGTGCCAGCAGGCGGGACAGAAACTATGGCTACACCTTC. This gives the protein CASRRDRNYGYTF.